This TCR beta chain was obtained from a study of CXCR3-negative and CXCR3-positive naive CD8 T cells. Via 5' RACE with UMI labels, TRB cDNA libraries were prepared. TCRdb reprocessed the 5' RACE reads and keeps a single row for each CDR3 protein, giving no DNA. The sample holds 55,000 to 65,000 distinct CDR3 sequences. On this clonotype: Antigen unknown.

General observations from the study: Diversity proved comparably high across both naive subsets and much lower in memory CD8+ cells. The TRB CDR3s that CXCR3-positive naive cells carried were more hydrophobic than those of CXCR3-negative naive cells.

Looked up from germline, CDR1 is SQVTM and CDR2 is ANQGSEA. This CDR3 has 11 residues. The chain joins TRBV29-1 to TRBJ2-7. The receptor's source is a human donor in good health. Some clones in this sample may be carry-over from other donors' samples. Sequenced: naive CXCR3+ CD8+ T cells from blood. Subset noted: CD45RO-CCR7+CD27+CD95- naive CD8+ T cells expressing CXCR3 (TNR3+). The CDR3 spells CSGVIGNEQYF.